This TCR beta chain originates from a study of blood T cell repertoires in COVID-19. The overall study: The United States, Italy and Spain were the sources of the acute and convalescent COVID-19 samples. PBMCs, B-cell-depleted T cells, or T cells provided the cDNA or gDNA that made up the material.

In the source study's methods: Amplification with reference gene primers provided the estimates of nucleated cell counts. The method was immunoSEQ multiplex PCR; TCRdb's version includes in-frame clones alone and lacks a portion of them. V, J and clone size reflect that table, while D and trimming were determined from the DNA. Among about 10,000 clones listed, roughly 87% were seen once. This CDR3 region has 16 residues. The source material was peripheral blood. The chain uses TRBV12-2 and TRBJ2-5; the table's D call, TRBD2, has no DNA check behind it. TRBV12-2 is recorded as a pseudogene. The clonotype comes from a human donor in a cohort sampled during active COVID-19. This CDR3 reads CASRLVVAGVQETQYF. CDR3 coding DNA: TGTGCAAGTCGCTTAGTAGTAGCGGGGGTCCAAGAGACCCAGTACTTC.